This TCR beta chain emerged from a study of blood T cell repertoires in COVID-19. Produced via immunoSEQ multiplex PCR; TCRdb's table is partial and in-frame only. The data contain fewer than 250,000 clones, around 90% of them singletons. Trimming cost V 2 bases and J 5 bases, with 4 bases left between them. Germline CDR1 and CDR2: SGHNT and YYREEE (reference sequence). The CDR3 is 11 amino acids. The sequencing sample was made of PBMCs or T cells enriched from blood (not recorded which). The receptor comes from a man younger than 40 who had been exposed to COVID-19. The chain uses TRBV5-4 and TRBJ2-5; D gene ambiguous. The CDR3 is CASSFQETQYF. The CDR3 region has the DNA TGTGCCAGCAGCTTTCAGGAGACCCAGTACTTC.